The T cell receptor beta chain under discussion was sequenced for a study of blood T cells in healthy people across ages. V shed 1 base, J shed 2 bases, and the junction held 5 bases outside the gene matches. This CDR3 is built from 15 residues. CDR1 DFQATT and CDR2 SNEGSKA come from the germline V gene (reference sequence). Each individual donor underwent a draw of about 9.9 milliliters of peripheral blood. Whenever a sample was processed, at least 6 million PBMCs were isolated. This clonotype was detected ten times or more. Using a J-beta primer mix together with a sample-barcoded 5' primer, a second PCR was run for about 6 to 11 cycles. Every single cDNA molecule received a tag from a template-switch adaptor with 12 random nucleotides. TCRdb re-derived calls from the 5' RACE reads in MiXCR, one entry per CDR3 protein. The repertoire has 550,000 to 800,000 distinct CDR3 sequences, about a third of them found once; the top ten carry about 16%.

The gene calls are TRBV20-1 and TRBJ2-3, with 8 bases fitting TRBD2. The specimen sequenced was blood. The origin of this receptor is a woman of 80 years or more in good health. CDR3 nucleotides: TGCAGTGCTAGAGGCACTAGCGGATACACAGATACGCAGTATTTT. Its protein is CSARGTSGYTDTQYF.